The 5 T cell receptor beta chains below were found in one sample sequenced in a study of T-cell reconstitution after alpha-beta-depleted transplantation in children. This sample's TCRbeta library carried unique molecular identifier barcodes. TCRdb re-called the PCR reads through MiXCR, storing one row per CDR3 protein. The sample includes around 78,000 distinct CDR3 sequences, 14% seen only once; the top ten take around 26%. The sample consisted of PBMCs, mostly from graft donor cells, taken 180 days after TCRalphabeta/CD19-depleted stem cell transplant. The receptors originated from a male patient between 2 and 10 years old who had a stem cell transplant for acute lymphoblastic leukemia, so the T cells may come from the graft donor.

This clonotype has a handful of counts. The gene calls are TRBV11-2 and TRBJ2-7; TRBD1 is a possible D gene (5 bases). This CDR3 is 14 amino acids long. The V and J ends lost 1 base and 3 bases respectively, with 10 bases between them. Germline lookup yields CDR1 SGHAT and CDR2 FQNNGV. CDR3 sequence (DNA): TGTGCCAGCAGCTTAGGAAGGGGTAACTACGAGCAGTACTTC. As protein: CASSLGRGNYEQYF.

CDR3 in amino acids: CASSSGRLFSPLHF. The CDR3 nucleotides read TGTGCCAGCAGTTCTGGACGGCTCTTTTCACCCCTCCACTTT. The V call is TRBV6-2 or TRBV6-3, the J call TRBJ1-6; D is unclear. Germline-derived CDR1 and CDR2 are MNHEY and SVGEGT. V was trimmed by 4 bases and J by 9 bases, leaving 13 bases between them. There are 14 residues in the CDR3.

The CDR3 is CASSSSGGQSTGELFF. CDR3 nucleotide sequence: TGCGCCAGCAGCTCCTCTGGAGGGCAAAGCACCGGGGAGCTGTTTTTT. The rearrangement links TRBV5-1 to TRBJ2-2, with D possibly TRBD2 on 6 matching bases. This CDR3 has 16 residues. CDR1 is SGHRS, CDR2 YFSETQ, per germline. V was pared by 3 bases and J by 4 bases, with 16 bases between.

This clonotype was found many times. The genes are TRBV28 and TRBJ2-7, with 7 bases lining up with TRBD1. V trimming: 2 bases; J trimming: 3 bases; junction bases outside the gene matches: 4. Germline CDR1 and CDR2: MDHEN and SYDVKM. The CDR3 covers 14 residues. In nucleotides, the CDR3 is TGTGCCAGCAGTTTACGGGACAGCAGCTACGAGCAGTACTTC. Amino acids: CASSLRDSSYEQYF.

The sample holds a few counts of this clonotype. V gene TRBV20-1 combines with J gene TRBJ2-2; D might be TRBD1 (6 bases). The germline CDR1 and CDR2 sequences are DFQATT and SNEGSKA (reference sequence). The ends were cut back, 0 bases at V and 4 bases at J, with 12 bases in the middle. The CDR3 has 15 residues. The CDR3 region has the DNA TGCAGTGCTAGAGATCAACAGGGCGGCACCGGGGAGCTGTTTTTT. It is translated as CSARDQQGGTGELFF.